Listed here is a single T cell receptor (beta chain). TCRdb's table, derived via immunoSEQ multiplex PCR, lists solely in-frame clones and lacks some. The sample lists fewer than 150,000 clones; about 85% were seen once. Germline lookup yields CDR1 SGHRS and CDR2 YFSETQ. This CDR3 contains 11 residues. Trimming stripped 3 bases from V and 5 bases from J, with 3 bases between. The data derive from a study of cytomegalovirus exposure and HLA in healthy donors. Input material: PBMCs. J is TRBJ2-1 and V is TRBV5-1, with D hard to call. The sequence was collected from a man aged 18 to 29 in good health and CMV-seropositive. The CDR3 reads CASSSDNEQFF. Here the CDR3 DNA reads TGCGCCAGCAGCTCTGACAATGAGCAGTTCTTC.